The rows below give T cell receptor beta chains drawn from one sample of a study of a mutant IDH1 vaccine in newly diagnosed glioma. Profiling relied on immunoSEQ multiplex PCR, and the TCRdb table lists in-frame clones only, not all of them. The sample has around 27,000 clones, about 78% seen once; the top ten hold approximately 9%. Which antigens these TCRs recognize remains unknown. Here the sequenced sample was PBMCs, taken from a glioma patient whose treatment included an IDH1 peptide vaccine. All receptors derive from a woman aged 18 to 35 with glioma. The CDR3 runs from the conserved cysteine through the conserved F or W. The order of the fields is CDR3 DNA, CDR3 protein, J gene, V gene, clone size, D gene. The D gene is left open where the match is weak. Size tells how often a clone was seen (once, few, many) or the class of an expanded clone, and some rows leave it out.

TGTGCCAGCAATGGCTACAATGAGCAGTTCTTC	CASNGYNEQFF	TRBJ2-1	TRBV6-5	-	-
TGTGCCTGGAGTTCGGGGCAGACTAGCAATCAGCCCCAGCATTTT	CAWSSGQTSNQPQHF	TRBJ1-5	TRBV30	few	-
TGTGCCAGCAGCTCCGGTACCGTTCTCCACTTT	CASSSGTVLHF	TRBJ1-6	TRBV7-8	-	-
TGTGCCAGCAGCTTGGGATTCATTGTGCTTGACCCTGAAGCTTTCTTT	CASSLGFIVLDPEAFF	TRBJ1-1	TRBV7-8	-	-
TGTGCCAGCAGCTTGGGGGGGGGAGGAGGATACGAGCAGTACTTC	CASSLGGGGGYEQYF	TRBJ2-7	TRBV5-6	once	TRBD2
TGTGCCAGCAGATCCCCGGGACTAGCCCATGAGCAGTTCTTC	CASRSPGLAHEQFF	TRBJ2-1	TRBV7-8	-	TRBD2
TGTGCCAGCAGTTACTCGAGAGAGTTGCGGAGCTACGAGCAGTACTTC	CASSYSRELRSYEQYF	TRBJ2-7	TRBV6-5	-	-
TGTGCCACAATCAGTACAGGGTTTGATGGCTACACCTTC	CATISTGFDGYTF	TRBJ1-2	TRBV6-5	-	-
TGTGCCATCCGAGAGCCCAGCGGGAGGGCCGGGGAGCAGTTCTTC	CAIREPSGRAGEQFF	TRBJ2-1	TRBV10-3	few	TRBD2
TGTGCCAGCACCCCTTCGGTCGGGACAGGGGCGTTCGATCAGCCCCAGCATTTT	CASTPSVGTGAFDQPQHF	TRBJ1-5	TRBV27	-	TRBD1
TGTGCCAGCAGCCAAGAAGGCCAGCGGGGGACAGATACGCAGTATTTT	CASSQEGQRGTDTQYF	TRBJ2-3	TRBV4-2	once	TRBD2
TGTGCCAGCAGTGACGGAGGGAACACCGGGGAGCTGTTTTTT	CASSDGGNTGELFF	TRBJ2-2	TRBV6-4	-	-
TGTGCCAGTAGTACCCCCCGGACTTTAAATGAGCAGTTCTTC	CASSTPRTLNEQFF	TRBJ2-1	TRBV19	-	-
TGTGCCAGCAGCGCTCCGGGACAGGGGGGCAATGAGCAGTTCTTC	CASSAPGQGGNEQFF	TRBJ2-1	TRBV7-2	-	TRBD1
TGTGCCAGCAGCAGCGGGACAGGGGGCAATGAGCAGTACTTC	CASSSGTGGNEQYF	TRBJ2-7	TRBV5-5	few	TRBD1
TGTGCCAGCAGTTTCTTGGTCGGAGAGACCCAGTACTTC	CASSFLVGETQYF	TRBJ2-5	TRBV28	-	-
TGTGCCAGCAGTGTTGCAGGGTACCAAGAGACCCAGTACTTC	CASSVAGYQETQYF	TRBJ2-5	TRBV2	-	-
TGCGCCAGCAGCTTGGGGGGCCCGAGCTACGAGCAGTACTTC	CASSLGGPSYEQYF	TRBJ2-7	TRBV5-1	-	-
TGTGCCAGCAGTTACTCCCAGGGATTCGGGGCTTTCTTT	CASSYSQGFGAFF	TRBJ1-1	TRBV6-5	-	-
TGCGCCAGCAGCCGGTTGAACACCGGGGAGCTGTTTTTT	CASSRLNTGELFF	TRBJ2-2	TRBV5-1	-	-
TGTGCCAGCAGTCCCGGGGGGAGCGAAGCTAACTATGGCTACACCTTC	CASSPGGSEANYGYTF	TRBJ1-2	TRBV28	-	-
TGTGCCAGCAGACCGCCGGGACTAGCGGGATCCCAGCAGTACTTC	CASRPPGLAGSQQYF	TRBJ2-7	TRBV6-5	-	TRBD2
TGCGCCAGCAGCCAAGTGGGACTCCACAATGAGCAGTTCTTC	CASSQVGLHNEQFF	TRBJ2-1	TRBV4-3	-	-
TGTGCCAGCAGCTTATCCCGGGCCCAGTCCTACGAGCAGTACTTC	CASSLSRAQSYEQYF	TRBJ2-7	TRBV11-3	-	-
TGTGCCAGCAGCTTGACTAGACAGGCCAACACTGAAGCTTTCTTT	CASSLTRQANTEAFF	TRBJ1-1	TRBV5-4	-	-
TGTGCCAGCAGCTCTAAGAGGACAGGGGGCACTGAAGCTTTCTTT	CASSSKRTGGTEAFF	TRBJ1-1	TRBV7-2	-	TRBD1
TGCGCCAGCAGCCAAGACGACCTCGCGGGCGCACCCCTCCACTTT	CASSQDDLAGAPLHF	TRBJ1-6	TRBV4-1	-	-
TGTGCCAGTAGTATAGTCGTCCAGGGAATGGGGTATGGCTACACCTTC	CASSIVVQGMGYGYTF	TRBJ1-2	TRBV19	-	-
TGTGCTAGTGGTTTCCATAGGACGGTGAAGGGGGAGTACGAGCAGTACTTC	CASGFHRTVKGEYEQYF	TRBJ2-7	TRBV12-5	-	-
TGTGCCAGCAGGACGAGACAGGGGGCTAATGAAAAACTGTTTTTT	CASRTRQGANEKLFF	TRBJ1-4	TRBV6-6	-	TRBD1
TGTGCCAGTAGGGGCGGAGGAGGCAATCAGCCCCAGCATTTT	CASRGGGGNQPQHF	TRBJ1-5	TRBV19	few	-